One sample yielded the 30 T cell receptor beta chains listed below, sequenced in a study of T cell changes during pregnancy in multiple sclerosis. The table came from immunoSEQ multiplex PCR; TCRdb's copy has only in-frame clones and leaves some out. Of under 75,000 clones in the sample, 75% to 95% were seen once. The sample in question was peripheral blood, obtained in the first trimester of pregnancy. The receptors come from a female donor with multiple sclerosis, enrolled in a pregnancy study.

As concerns this clone: The junction departs from germline at one end; a sequencing error may be responsible. V and J are TRBV27 and TRBJ2-2; D might be TRBD1 (6 bases). From germline, CDR1 is MNHEY and CDR2 SMNVEV (reference sequence). The CDR3 spans 15 residues. The CDR3 DNA sequence: TGTGCCAGCAGTCCCTCGACAGGTGTACACCGGGGAGCTGTTTTT. Translation: CASSPSTGVHRGAVF.

The CDR3 DNA is TGCGCCAGCAGCTTGGGCGGGAACGCGGGTCAGCCCCAGCATTTT. Amino acid sequence: CASSLGGNAGQPQHF. The chain combines TRBV5-1 with TRBJ1-5, with no clear D. Germline V gene lookup returns CDR1 SGHRS and CDR2 YFSETQ. V lost 0 bases to trimming and J lost 6 bases, with 13 bases between them. This CDR3 contains 15 residues.

The chain combines TRBV19 with TRBJ1-1, with D maybe TRBD1 (6 bases). The germline V gene has CDR1 LNHDA and CDR2 SQIVND (reference sequence). The CDR3 is made up of 16 amino acids. V was cut by 5 bases and J by 4 bases, with 20 bases left in between. CDR3 DNA sequence: TGTGCCAGTAGTCCCAAAGGGGGGGCGTGGGGCACTGAAGCTTTCTTT. This codes for CASSPKGGAWGTEAFF.

This clone was detected once. The gene calls are TRBV9 and TRBJ1-4; D gene ambiguous. V lost 6 bases and J 3 bases, leaving 9 bases between the germline ends. The CDR3 extends over 13 amino acids. Germline V gene lookup returns CDR1 SGDLS and CDR2 YYNGEE. CDR3 DNA: TGTGCCAGCAATCGTATTCCTAATGAAAAACTGTTTTTT. This codes for CASNRIPNEKLFF.

The CDR3 DNA sequence: TGTGCCAGCAGCTCGGGACAGGGGGCATCAGGGACTGAAGCTTTCTTT. As protein: CASSSGQGASGTEAFF. The chain employs TRBV5-4 and TRBJ1-1, with 12 bases that match TRBD1. Germline CDR1 is SGHNT and CDR2 is YYREEE (reference sequence). J was trimmed by 5 bases and V by 3 bases; bases with no gene match: 8. The CDR3 covers 16 residues.

V usage is TRBV7-2 and J usage is TRBJ2-2; perhaps TRBD2 as D (6 bases). Per germline, CDR1 SGHTA and CDR2 FQGNSA. This CDR3 has 14 amino acids. V lost 6 bases, J lost 2 bases, and 10 bases lay in between. The CDR3 loop reads CASSPGLNTGELFF. As DNA, the CDR3 is TGTGCCAGCAGTCCGGGACTTAACACCGGGGAGCTGTTTTTT.

V usage is TRBV5-1 and J usage is TRBJ1-6; D remains unclear. Per germline, CDR1 SGHRS and CDR2 YFSETQ. Trimming cost V 0 bases and J 8 bases, with 12 bases left between them. The CDR3 extends over 15 amino acids. CDR3 region: CASSLGGGSYSPLHF. The CDR3, as DNA: TGCGCCAGCAGCTTGGGAGGAGGGAGTTATTCACCCCTCCACTTT.

The DNA of the CDR3 is TGTGCCAGCAGTGTCAGGGTCAACGGCTACACCTTC. As protein: CASSVRVNGYTF. The chain joins TRBV28 to TRBJ1-2, with TRBD1 as a possible D gene (5 bases). Germline CDR1 is MDHEN and CDR2 is SYDVKM. The length of the CDR3 is 12 residues. V was shortened by 5 bases and J by 8 bases, with 12 bases between the two germline ends.

The gene calls are TRBV10-3 and TRBJ2-1, with 14 bases identical to TRBD2. In germline, CDR1 is ENHRY, CDR2 SYGVKD. The V gene end was trimmed by 3 bases and the J gene end by 12 bases; junction bases not matched to a gene: 7. The CDR3 covers 15 residues. This CDR3 reads CAISDSGTSGGPQFF. CDR3 nucleotide sequence: TGTGCCATCAGTGACTCTGGGACTAGCGGGGGCCCGCAGTTCTTC.

This clone occurred a few times. Written as DNA, the CDR3 is TGTGCCAGCTCACCACTCGCTAGCGGGGGTACCGGGGAGCTGTTTTTT. Its protein is CASSPLASGGTGELFF. The chain uses TRBV18 and TRBJ2-2; 10 bases align to TRBD2. In germline, CDR1 is KGHSH, CDR2 LQKENI. The ends lost 1 base at V and 5 bases at J; junction bases unmatched: 4. This CDR3 is built from 16 residues.

This clone was observed a handful of times. V and J are TRBV20-1 and TRBJ2-7; 7 nucleotides match TRBD1. The CDR3 is made up of 11 amino acids. Unmatched junction bases numbered 6, after V lost 7 bases and J lost 6 bases. Germline CDR1 reads DFQATT; CDR2 reads SNEGSKA (reference sequence). The DNA of the CDR3 is TGCAGTGGGATTACAGGGGTCGAGCAGTACTTC. This translates into CSGITGVEQYF.

The rearrangement joins TRBV28 to TRBJ1-4, with 8 bases fitting TRBD1. Germline trimming cut 1 base from V and 6 bases from J; bases unmatched to any gene: 4. The CDR3 extends over 15 amino acids. The germline V gene encodes CDR1 MDHEN and CDR2 SYDVKM. The CDR3: CASSLSRGQYEKLFF. The CDR3, as DNA: TGTGCCAGCAGTTTATCCAGGGGGCAGTATGAAAAACTGTTTTTT.

The V and J genes are TRBV7-3 and TRBJ2-1; 7 positions agree with TRBD1. From germline, CDR1 is SGHTA and CDR2 FQGTGA. J lost 8 bases, V lost 3 bases, and 13 bases had no gene match. The CDR3 is made up of 16 amino acids. CDR3 DNA: TGTGCCAGCAGCTTCGGGAAGGACAGGTCCGTCGATGAGCAGTTCTTC. This sequence encodes CASSFGKDRSVDEQFF.

The rearrangement links TRBV5-1 to TRBJ2-1; TRBD1 matches at 10 bases. The CDR3 consists of 15 residues. Germline V lookup: CDR1 SGHRS, CDR2 YFSETQ. The J segment lost 4 bases and the V segment lost 6 bases, leaving 7 bases of the junction unmatched. In nucleotides, the CDR3 is TGCGCCAGCACCAATGGGACAGGGGCGTACAATGAGCAGTTCTTC. Translating it yields CASTNGTGAYNEQFF.

The chain joins TRBV7-7 to TRBJ2-3; 10 bases agree with TRBD2. V lost 0 bases, J lost 7 bases, and 7 bases stayed unmatched. CDR3 length equals 16 residues. CDR1 and CDR2 (germline): SSHAT, FNYEAQ (reference sequence). The chain's CDR3 is CASSLAASGSGNTQYF. CDR3 DNA sequence: TGTGCCAGCAGCTTAGCTGCTAGCGGGAGTGGAAATACGCAGTATTTT.

CDR3 nucleotide sequence: TGTGCCAGCAGCCAAGGGCCCGATGTGACTAGCGGGAAAGCCGGGGAGCTGTTTTTT. Translation gives CASSQGPDVTSGKAGELFF. The chain carries TRBV14 and TRBJ2-2; TRBD2 agrees at 11 bases. The CDR3 runs 19 residues. Germline CDR1 is SGHDN and CDR2 is FVKESK. V was pared by 1 base and J by 6 bases, with 13 bases of the junction left unmatched.

V usage is TRBV10-3 and J usage is TRBJ2-4; D is ambiguous. Germline CDR1 ENHRY, CDR2 SYGVKD. The CDR3 has 15 amino acids. V shed 5 bases and J shed 1 base, with 12 bases lying between them. Written as DNA, the CDR3 is TGTGCCATCAGTTCGGGTGTAGTGGCCAAAAACATTCAGTACTTC. Protein sequence: CAISSGVVAKNIQYF.

V usage is TRBV5-1 and J usage is TRBJ2-3; D might be TRBD2 (6 bases). The germline V gene encodes CDR1 SGHRS and CDR2 YFSETQ. This CDR3 comprises 14 residues. V was cut by 7 bases and J by 2 bases, with 14 bases left in between. The chain's CDR3 is CASHFGDFTDTQYF. CDR3 bases: TGCGCCAGCCACTTTGGGGACTTCACAGATACGCAGTATTTT. Drawing the rest from reference TRBV5-1 and TRBJ2-3, the complete variable domain is KAGVTQTPRYLIKTRGQQVTLSCSPISGHRSVSWYQQTPGQGLQFLFEYFSETQRNKGNFPGRFSGRQFSNSRSEMNVSTLELGDSALYLCASHFGDFTDTQYFGPGTRLTVL.

The chain joins TRBV4-2 to TRBJ2-7; 7 bases agree with TRBD1. The length of the CDR3 is 16 residues. Germline V gene data show CDR1 as LGHNA and CDR2 as YNFKEQ. The V segment lost 2 bases and the J segment 2 bases; nucleotides outside the gene matches: 9. CDR3 sequence (DNA): TGTGCCAGCAGCCAACTCTCTGGGGGACAGACCTACGAGCAGTACTTC. This translates into CASSQLSGGQTYEQYF.

This clone appeared a single time. The genes are TRBV6-6 and TRBJ2-1, with TRBD1 matching 7 bases. With V trimmed by 2 bases and J by 8 bases, 6 bases remained unmatched. This CDR3 has 14 residues. Per the germline V gene, CDR1 is MNHNY and CDR2 is SVGAGI (reference sequence). The CDR3 coding sequence is TGTGCCAGCAGTTACCGACAGGGAACGGATGAGCAGTTCTTC. Protein: CASSYRQGTDEQFF.

The sample holds one count of this clone. This chain links TRBV28 with TRBJ2-1; D may be TRBD2 (5 bases). The germline CDR1 and CDR2 sequences are MDHEN and SYDVKM. This CDR3 has 15 residues. The germline V and J ends were trimmed by 5 bases and 1 base, with 12 bases remaining between them. Here the CDR3 DNA reads TGTGCCAGCAGTCTTCCGACGGGATCCTACAATGAGCAGTTCTTC. It specifies CASSLPTGSYNEQFF.

The V and J genes are TRBV4-1 and TRBJ2-3, with TRBD2 matching 8 bases. Germline values: CDR1 MGHRA, CDR2 YSYEKL. Germline trimming cut 3 bases from V and 3 bases from J; bases unmatched to any gene: 17. The CDR3 sequence is 19 residues long. The CDR3 DNA follows: TGCGCCAGCAGCCACCCCTCGTGGGACCCACGGGGGGGTACAGATACGCAGTATTTT. This translates into CASSHPSWDPRGGTDTQYF.

The chain combines TRBV6-5 with TRBJ2-7, with 7 nucleotides matching TRBD1. The junction had 7 bases not matched to a gene; V was cut back by 6 bases and J by 5 bases. CDR1 is MNHEY, CDR2 SVGAGI, per germline. The CDR3 consists of 13 residues. CDR3 loop: CASRKDRVHEQYF. The CDR3 DNA is TGTGCCAGCAGGAAAGACAGGGTACACGAGCAGTACTTC.

The chain links TRBV6-5 to TRBJ2-2; 9 bases line up with TRBD1. Germline CDR1 is MNHEY and CDR2 is SVGAGI. The length of the CDR3 is 14 residues. The V and J ends lost 10 bases and 4 bases, in that order; junction bases with no gene match: 7. The CDR3 loop is CATTGTGLTGELFF. The DNA of the CDR3 is TGTGCCACCACTGGGACAGGGCTCACCGGGGAGCTGTTTTTT.

The V and J genes are TRBV6-6 and TRBJ1-2, with 10 positions matching TRBD1. The V and J ends lost 6 bases and 3 bases, in that order; junction bases with no gene match: 4. Germline-derived CDR1 and CDR2 are MNHNY and SVGAGI (reference sequence). The CDR3 has 14 residues. For the CDR3, the DNA is TGTGCCAGCAGCCGTGGGACAGGGGACTATGGCTACACCTTC. As protein: CASSRGTGDYGYTF.

This chain joins TRBV7-2 and TRBJ2-1, with D perhaps matching TRBD1 (5 bases). CDR3 length: 14 amino acids. Germline loops: CDR1 SGHTA, CDR2 FQGNSA. Trimming took off 0 bases at V and 5 bases at J, with 8 bases between the two ends. CDR3 sequence reads: CASSLAGQDNEQFF. Here the CDR3 DNA reads TGTGCCAGCAGCTTAGCTGGACAAGACAATGAGCAGTTCTTC.

The chain couples TRBV4-1 to TRBJ1-4; no clear D. V shed 5 bases and J shed 4 bases, with 11 bases lying between them. There are 14 residues in the CDR3. Germline loops: CDR1 MGHRA, CDR2 YSYEKL. This chain's CDR3 is CASSSRVLNEKLFF. Here the CDR3 DNA reads TGCGCCAGCAGCTCTCGGGTTCTTAATGAAAAACTGTTTTTT.

The rearrangement uses TRBV6-1 and TRBJ2-7, with D perhaps TRBD2 (5 bases). Germline assignment: CDR1 MNHNS and CDR2 SASEGT. The CDR3 loop spans 14 amino acids. V lost 1 base to trimming and J lost 0 bases, with 7 bases between them. The CDR3 is CASSEGELSYEQYF. DNA of the CDR3: TGTGCCAGCAGTGAAGGGGAGCTCTCCTACGAGCAGTACTTC.

This clone was detected only once. V is TRBV6-1 and J is TRBJ2-1; TRBD1 is a possible D gene (5 bases). CDR1 and CDR2 from the germline V gene are MNHNS and SASEGT. Trimming cost V 5 bases and J 4 bases, with 12 bases left between them. CDR3 length equals 14 residues. The CDR3 region is CASSPDRVYNEQFF. The CDR3 DNA follows: TGTGCCAGCAGTCCCGACAGAGTATACAATGAGCAGTTCTTC.

The rearrangement links TRBV19 to TRBJ2-2; D is undetermined. The CDR3 is 14 residues long. Germline V gives CDR1 LNHDA, CDR2 SQIVND (reference sequence). V lost 3 bases and J lost 4, with 9 bases in between. CDR3 nucleotides: TGTGCCAGTAGTATCGTACAGCCCACCGGGGAGCTGTTTTTT. Translated, it gives CASSIVQPTGELFF.